In this sample, the clone carrying this T cell receptor (beta chain) turned up many times. Its antigen is unknown. PCR was performed a second time for about 6 to 12 cycles using a sample-barcoded 5' primer and a J-beta primer mix. MiXCR, applied by TCRdb to the 5' RACE reads, yields one record per CDR3 protein. The sample contains 600,000 or so distinct CDR3 sequences, about 30% of which appear only once. Trimming removed 0 bases from V and 5 bases from J, with 7 bases in between. This CDR3 spans 14 amino acids. The germline V gene has CDR1 SGHVS and CDR2 FQNEAQ. The data originate from a study of blood T cells in healthy people across ages. Study-level results: As naive T cell percentage varied, TCR beta diversity correlated strongly with it. With age, beta diversity per million T cells declined roughly linearly, significantly by 30 to 40.

Donor samples were obtained from healthy Caucasian individuals from Russia, aged about 6 to 100. Peripheral blood was drawn, approximately 9.5 milliliters per donor. Source material: blood. The chain links TRBV7-8 to TRBJ1-4, with unresolved D. This TCR was sampled from a woman of 80 years or more in good health. The CDR3 here is CASSLAGANEKLFF. In nucleotides, the CDR3 is TGTGCCAGCAGCTTAGCGGGAGCCAATGAAAAACTGTTTTTT.